Listed below are T cell receptor beta chains from one sample, sequenced in a study of blood T cell repertoires in COVID-19. Using immunoSEQ multiplex PCR, the repertoire was profiled, and TCRdb retains in-frame clones only, with some absent. The sample lists some 250,000 clones; 75% to 85% were seen once. The sample consisted of peripheral blood. The receptors here all came from an older woman with active or convalescent COVID-19. Both conserved end residues are part of each CDR3. Each record gives: clone size, D gene, CDR3 length, V gene, J gene, CDR3 DNA, CDR3 protein. D genes are given only for firm matches. Only some rows state a clone size, as once, few, many or a class for expanded clones.

>NA|TRBD1|13|TRBV3-1/TRBV3-2|TRBJ1-2
TGTGCCAGCAGCCTCCAGGGGGCGTATGGCTACACCTTC
CASSLQGAYGYTF
>few|TRBD1|14|TRBV11-2|TRBJ1-4
TGTGCCAGCAGCCTGGACAGGGCTAATGAAAAACTGTTTTTT
CASSLDRANEKLFF
>NA|NA|15|TRBV27|TRBJ2-1
TGTGCCAGCAGTTGGTCGGGGACAAAATACAATGAGCAGTTCTTC
CASSWSGTKYNEQFF
>NA|NA|13|TRBV7-6|TRBJ1-1
TGTGCCAGCAGCCCCGGGGGGGGAACTGAAGCTTTCTTT
CASSPGGGTEAFF
>NA|NA|13|TRBV2|TRBJ1-3
TGTGCCAGCAGTGCCGGGGTTTTAAACACCATATATTTT
CASSAGVLNTIYF
>NA|TRBD1|14|TRBV7-2|TRBJ2-2
TGTGCCAGCGGAGGACAGGGGAACACCGGGGAGCTGTTTTTT
CASGGQGNTGELFF
>NA|TRBD1|18|TRBV12-5|TRBJ1-3
TGTGCTAGTGGTTTGGTACTGGGGACAGGGGCCTCTGGAAACACCATATATTTT
CASGLVLGTGASGNTIYF
>few|NA|11|TRBV2|TRBJ2-7
TGTGCCAGCACCACAAAAAACGAGCAGTACTTC
CASTTKNEQYF
>NA|NA|16|TRBV5-5|TRBJ1-6
TGTGCCAGCAGCGCAATTCAGGGAATCTATAATTCACCCCTCCACTTT
CASSAIQGIYNSPLHF
>once|TRBD1|14|TRBV7-2|TRBJ1-4
TGTGCCAGCAGCCAAGACAGGGGGCGTGAAAAACTGTTTTTT
CASSQDRGREKLFF
>NA|TRBD2|18|TRBV4-1|TRBJ2-1
TGCGCCAGCAGCCAATTCCCCGGACTAGCGGGACCCAGCAATGAGCAGTTCTTC
CASSQFPGLAGPSNEQFF
>few|NA|13|TRBV18|TRBJ1-2
TGTGCCAGCTCCGGGGGAGATACGTATGGCTACACCTTC
CASSGGDTYGYTF
>NA|NA|16|TRBV14|TRBJ2-2
TGTGCCAGCAGCCAAGCGGGCAGGGGTTCCACCGGGGAGCTGTTTTTT
CASSQAGRGSTGELFF
>NA|NA|16|TRBV21-1|TRBJ2-1
TGTGCCAGCAGCTCCCGCAGGAGGGGGCAGGGGAATGAGCAGTTCTTC
CASSSRRRGQGNEQFF
>NA|TRBD1|16|TRBV24-1|TRBJ1-4
TGTGCCACCAGTGAAAGGACAGGGGGCCGGAATGAAAAACTGTTTTTT
CATSERTGGRNEKLFF
>NA|NA|17|TRBV2|TRBJ2-6
TGTGCCAGCAGTGAAGCGTACAGTAGCTCTGGGGCCAACGTCCTGACTTTC
CASSEAYSSSGANVLTF
>NA|TRBD2|14|TRBV28|TRBJ2-3
TGTGCCAGCAGTAGCGGGGGGGCGCCAGATACGCAGTATTTT
CASSSGGAPDTQYF
>NA|TRBD1|14|TRBV5-1|TRBJ1-4
TGCGCCAGCAGCTTACAGGGGGATAATGAAAAACTGTTTTTT
CASSLQGDNEKLFF
>NA|NA|16|TRBV7-9|TRBJ2-2
TGTGCCAGCCCGCCCCTGGGGCTAGTGAACACCGGGGAGCTGTTTTTT
CASPPLGLVNTGELFF
>NA|NA|13|TRBV19|TRBJ2-7
TGTGCCACCCAAGGGGGGGGGACCTACGAGCAGTACTTC
CATQGGGTYEQYF
>NA|NA|12|TRBV2|TRBJ2-7
TGTGCCAGCGGCTGGTACCACTACGAGCAGTACTTC
CASGWYHYEQYF
>NA|TRBD1|14|TRBV18|TRBJ1-2
TGTGCCAGCTCACCGGGGACAGCTAACTATGGCTACACCTTC
CASSPGTANYGYTF
>NA|NA|15|TRBV5-8|TRBJ2-5
TGTGCCAGCAGCTTCTTCGGACAGCAAGAAGAGACCCAGTACTTC
CASSFFGQQEETQYF
>NA|TRBD2|15|TRBV11-2|TRBJ2-1
TGTGCCAGCAGCTACGGGACTAGCCTATACAATGAGCAGTTCTTC
CASSYGTSLYNEQFF
>NA|TRBD1|17|TRBV15|TRBJ1-5
TGTGCCACCAGCGGCGGACAGGGGGCTTCCGCTAATCAGCCCCAGCATTTT
CATSGGQGASANQPQHF
>NA|NA|15|TRBV18|TRBJ2-4
TGTGCCAGCTCACCATCGGAGTCAGGGGCTAACATTCAGTACTTC
CASSPSESGANIQYF
>once|NA|15|TRBV9|TRBJ1-5
TGTGCCAGCAGCGTGAACGGGGAATCGGGTCAGCCCCAGCATTTT
CASSVNGESGQPQHF
>NA|NA|13|TRBV30|TRBJ1-6
TGTGCCTGGAGTCGGGGAGATTTTGGTCCCCTCCACTTT
CAWSRGDFGPLHF
>NA|TRBD1|15|TRBV6-4|TRBJ2-3
TGTGCCAGAAGGGGACAGGGCTTAGGCACAGATACGCAGTATTTT
CARRGQGLGTDTQYF
>NA|NA|11|TRBV18|TRBJ1-1
TGTGCCAGCTGTAGCGGAACTGAAGCTTTCTTT
CASCSGTEAFF
>NA|TRBD2|18|TRBV6-2/TRBV6-3|TRBJ2-3
TGTGCCAGCACCCCGGAAGCGGGGGCCCCGACTAGCACAGATACGCAGTATTTT
CASTPEAGAPTSTDTQYF
>NA|TRBD1|15|TRBV19|TRBJ2-5
TGTGCCAGTAGTAAAGGGACAGGGGGCACTGAGACCCAGTACTTC
CASSKGTGGTETQYF
>NA|TRBD1|16|TRBV7-8|TRBJ2-7
TGTGCCAGCAGCTTGGTGCCCGGGACAGGGGCCGTCGAGCAGTACTTC
CASSLVPGTGAVEQYF
>NA|TRBD1|15|TRBV30|TRBJ1-2
TGTGCCTGGAGCCCAAAGCCAGGGGGTAGTTATGGCTACACCTTC
CAWSPKPGGSYGYTF
>many|NA|14|TRBV18|TRBJ1-5
TGTGCCAGCCCCGCTGACACCTTCAATCAGCCCCAGCATTTT
CASPADTFNQPQHF
>once|TRBD1|17|TRBV4-1|TRBJ1-2
TGCGCCAGCAGCCTTTCTTCCCGGACAGGGGGAAACTATGGCTACACCTTC
CASSLSSRTGGNYGYTF
>NA|NA|14|TRBV2|TRBJ1-2
TGTGCCAGCAGTGGAGGGATCGGTTTATATGGCTACACCTTC
CASSGGIGLYGYTF
>NA|TRBD1|16|TRBV7-3|TRBJ1-5
TGTGCCAGCACCTCGGGACAGGTAGATAGCAATCAGCCCCAGCATTTT
CASTSGQVDSNQPQHF
>NA|NA|13|TRBV11-2|TRBJ1-2
TGTGCCAGCTGGGGGACAACAAACTATGGCTACACCTTC
CASWGTTNYGYTF
>NA|NA|17|TRBV7-8|TRBJ2-5
TGTGCCAGCAGCTCAGTGGGGGCGCGCAGAGAGCAAGAGACCCAGTACTTC
CASSSVGARREQETQYF
>NA|NA|12|TRBV11-2|TRBJ2-7
TGTGCCAGCAGCTTAGATCGGGGGGAGCAGTACTTC
CASSLDRGEQYF
>few|TRBD1|18|TRBV7-6|TRBJ1-1
TGTGCCAGCAGCTTAGCTAGGATTACAGGGGGCAGTGACACTGAAGCTTTCTTT
CASSLARITGGSDTEAFF
>once|NA|15|TRBV2|TRBJ1-4
TGTGCCAGCAGTGAAGAGCCGGGTTCTAATGAAAAACTGTTTTTT
CASSEEPGSNEKLFF
>NA|TRBD2|16|TRBV5-1|TRBJ2-7
TGCGCCAGCAGGGACCCACTAGCGGGGCCTTCCTACGAGCAGTACTTC
CASRDPLAGPSYEQYF
>NA|NA|15|TRBV19|TRBJ2-6
TGTGCCAGTAGCCTTCAGGGAAGTGGGGCCAACGTCCTGACTTTC
CASSLQGSGANVLTF
>few|TRBD1|16|TRBV19|TRBJ1-5
TGTGCCAGTAGTTCCGGGACAGCCCTTAGCAATCAGCCCCAGCATTTT
CASSSGTALSNQPQHF
>NA|TRBD1|15|TRBV5-6|TRBJ2-7
TGTGCCAGCAGCTTGGGGGGACAGGGGAACTACGAGCAGTACTTC
CASSLGGQGNYEQYF
>many|NA|15|TRBV4-3|TRBJ2-1
TGCGCCAGCAGCCAAGATGGGGGCAGACACAATGAGCAGTTCTTC
CASSQDGGRHNEQFF
>NA|NA|14|TRBV4-1|TRBJ2-3
TGCGCCAGCAGCCAAGCTGCGGTGGCAGATACGCAGTATTTT
CASSQAAVADTQYF
>NA|NA|13|TRBV6-5|TRBJ1-1
TGTGCCAGCAGTTACGCCCTAGGCACTGAAGCTTTCTTT
CASSYALGTEAFF
>once|NA|13|TRBV30|TRBJ2-7
TGTGCCTGGAGCCGGGACATGGGCTACGAGCAGTACTTC
CAWSRDMGYEQYF
>NA|TRBD2|16|TRBV5-1|TRBJ2-3
TGCGCCAGCAGCGGGGTAGGGACTAGCGTTGGAGATACGCAGTATTTT
CASSGVGTSVGDTQYF
>NA|NA|14|TRBV7-9|TRBJ1-1
TGTGCCAGCAGCCGATCGACAGGGAACACTGAAGCTTTCTTT
CASSRSTGNTEAFF
>NA|TRBD1|14|TRBV19|TRBJ2-7
TGTGCCAGTAGTGACCGGGACAGTGGATACGAGCAGTACTTC
CASSDRDSGYEQYF
>NA|TRBD1|13|TRBV10-1|TRBJ1-1
TGCGCCACCCCGGCCGACAGGGGGACTGAAGCTTTCTTT
CATPADRGTEAFF
>NA|NA|13|TRBV6-1|TRBJ2-3
TGTGCCAGCAGTGAACGAGGGCATGATACGCAGTATTTT
CASSERGHDTQYF
>NA|TRBD1|15|TRBV6-4|TRBJ2-3
TGTGCCAGCAGTGGAGGACAGGGTAGCACAGATACGCAGTATTTT
CASSGGQGSTDTQYF
>once|TRBD1|15|TRBV4-1|TRBJ1-2
TGCGCCAGCAGCCAGGACAGGGGATTACCCTATGGCTACACCTTC
CASSQDRGLPYGYTF
>NA|TRBD1|16|TRBV5-1|TRBJ1-4
TGCGCCAGCAGCTTGGGGACAGGGAGAACTAATGAAAAACTGTTTTTT
CASSLGTGRTNEKLFF
>once|TRBD1|14|TRBV2|TRBJ1-1
TGTGCCAGCAGTGGGACAGGGGGAAATACTGAAGCTTTCTTT
CASSGTGGNTEAFF